Each of the 21 T cell receptor beta chains below was sequenced from the same sample in a study of blood T cell repertoires in COVID-19. The data were produced by immunoSEQ multiplex PCR, yet TCRdb's version contains in-frame clones alone and is incomplete. This sample has about 95,000 clones, with about 80% found just once. Sample: peripheral blood. The receptors originated from a human donor in a cohort sampled during active COVID-19.

The chain employs TRBV27 and TRBJ1-5, with a tentative D call TRBD1 (6 bases). Germline V gene data show CDR1 as MNHEY and CDR2 as SMNVEV (reference sequence). Between the trimmed V and J ends, which lost 5 bases and 6 bases, there was a span of 20 bases. The CDR3 extends over 16 amino acids. This CDR3 is CASSDGVGGGIQPQHF. DNA for the CDR3: TGTGCCAGCAGTGATGGGGTCGGTGGGGGCATTCAGCCCCAGCATTTT.

The rearrangement uses TRBV28 and TRBJ1-2; 8 nucleotides line up with TRBD1. From germline, CDR1 is MDHEN and CDR2 SYDVKM. With 8 bases clipped from V and 3 bases from J, the junction kept 11 bases outside the gene matches. The length of the CDR3 is 15 residues. CDR3 coding DNA: TGTGCCAGCGCACTGGGGACAGGAGGGTACTATGGCTACACCTTC. Translation gives CASALGTGGYYGYTF.

A single count supports this clone. The CDR3 region has the DNA TGTGCCAGCAGCCAAGAGGGTTACCAGGGGAACACTGAAGCTTTCTTT. It specifies CASSQEGYQGNTEAFF. V is TRBV3-1 (or the pseudogene TRBV3-2) and J is TRBJ1-1; tentative D call: TRBD1 (5 bases). Trimming left V 0 bases short and J 1 base short, with 12 bases between. Germline V CDR1 and CDR2: LGHDT, YNNKEL (reference sequence). The CDR3 extends over 16 amino acids.

This chain connects TRBV19 to TRBJ1-1; a weak D match, TRBD1 (6 bases). This CDR3 has 17 residues. V was cut by 5 bases and J by 3 bases, with 22 bases left in between. Germline CDR1 and CDR2: LNHDA and SQIVND (reference sequence). Here the CDR3 reads CASSSLIRDTYDTEAFF. The CDR3 nucleotides read TGTGCCAGTAGTTCTCTTATACGGGACACTTATGACACTGAAGCTTTCTTT.

The rearrangement joins TRBV13 to TRBJ2-1; no clear D. This CDR3 region has 14 residues. Deletions cut 5 bases from V and 0 bases from J, with 8 bases between. CDR1 and CDR2 (germline): PRHDT, FYEKMQ (reference sequence). The CDR3 region is CASSLRTSYNEQFF. CDR3 nucleotides: TGTGCCAGCAGCCTCAGAACCTCCTACAATGAGCAGTTCTTC. Filled out from reference TRBV13 and TRBJ2-1, the complete variable domain reads AAGVIQSPRHLIKEKRETATLKCYPIPRHDTVYWYQQGPGQDPQFLISFYEKMQSDKGSIPDRFSAQQFSDYHSELNMSSLELGDSALYFCASSLRTSYNEQFFGPGTRLTVL.

The chain combines TRBV5-4 with TRBJ1-1; D ambiguous. This CDR3 is 14 amino acids long. Germline CDR1 is SGHNT and CDR2 is YYREEE (reference sequence). V lost 3 bases to trimming and J lost 0 bases, with 9 bases between them. In nucleotides, the CDR3 is TGTGCCAGCAGCTCCCCCTCGTTGAACACTGAAGCTTTCTTT. Residues: CASSSPSLNTEAFF.

The rearrangement uses TRBV7-2 and TRBJ2-3, with D possibly TRBD2 on 6 matching bases. Germline V CDR1 and CDR2: SGHTA, FQGNSA. Deletions cut 1 base from V and 4 bases from J, with 15 bases between. The CDR3 runs 16 residues. The CDR3 is CASSLVPSAWADTQYF. The CDR3 DNA sequence: TGTGCCAGCAGCTTAGTACCTAGCGCGTGGGCAGATACGCAGTATTTT.

The gene calls are TRBV19 and TRBJ1-2, with D possibly matching TRBD1 (6 bases). Germline CDR1 is LNHDA and CDR2 is SQIVND (reference sequence). The V end lost 6 bases, the J end lost 4 bases, and 15 bases lay between the germline ends. The CDR3 loop spans 14 amino acids. CDR3 loop: CASRSGDIGYGYTF. DNA for the CDR3: TGTGCCAGTAGGTCAGGGGATATCGGCTATGGCTACACCTTC.

The chain uses TRBV2 and TRBJ1-6; 9 bases are a match to TRBD1. V lost 8 bases and J lost 10; bases outside the gene matches: 9. The V gene's germline CDR1 is SNHLY and CDR2 FYNNEI. This CDR3 has 14 residues. The CDR3 reads CASGTGGEGSPLHF. In DNA form, the CDR3 reads TGTGCCAGCGGCACAGGGGGCGAGGGCTCACCCCTCCACTTT.

V and J are TRBV6-2 or TRBV6-3 and TRBJ1-1, with a weak D call TRBD1 (5 bases). This CDR3 contains 14 residues. CDR1 and CDR2 (germline): MNHEY, SVGEGT. The V and J ends lost 0 bases and 9 bases respectively, with 14 bases between them. The CDR3 reads CASSYSGTRLKAFF. CDR3 in DNA: TGTGCCAGCAGTTACTCCGGGACTCGCTTGAAAGCTTTCTTT.

V is TRBV7-9 and J is TRBJ2-3, with D possibly matching TRBD2 (6 bases). This CDR3 has 14 residues. Germline-derived CDR1 and CDR2 are SEHNR and FQNEAQ (reference sequence). V was cut by 0 bases and J by 4 bases, with 8 bases left in between. The CDR3 region is CASSLAGSPDTQYF. For the CDR3, the DNA is TGTGCCAGCAGCTTAGCCGGGAGTCCAGATACGCAGTATTTT.

This chain connects TRBV19 to TRBJ2-5; weak D call: TRBD1 (6 bases). V was cut by 5 bases and J by 2 bases, with 18 bases left in between. The CDR3 is made up of 16 amino acids. Germline V gene lookup returns CDR1 LNHDA and CDR2 SQIVND (reference sequence). CDR3 amino acids: CASSRTAGTSQETQYF. The CDR3 DNA reads as TGTGCCAGTAGTCGTACCGCCGGGACATCTCAAGAGACCCAGTACTTC.

This rearrangement joins TRBV19 to TRBJ2-1, with D tentatively TRBD2 (7 bases). Germline V gene data show CDR1 as LNHDA and CDR2 as SQIVND (reference sequence). Trimming cost V 8 bases and J 3 bases, with 11 bases left between them. The CDR3 has 13 residues. CDR3 sequence: CASGGGVYNEQFF. The DNA of the CDR3 is TGTGCCAGTGGGGGGGGCGTCTACAATGAGCAGTTCTTC.

This rearrangement joins TRBV19 to TRBJ2-1; 9 bases align to TRBD1. Germline lookup yields CDR1 LNHDA and CDR2 SQIVND (reference sequence). CDR3 size: 15 residues. The ends lost 5 bases at V and 4 bases at J; junction bases unmatched: 6. The DNA for the CDR3 is TGTGCCAGTAGTGTTGACAGGGGGGTTTACAATGAGCAGTTCTTC. Translating gives CASSVDRGVYNEQFF.

This chain joins TRBV6-5 and TRBJ1-1; D is unresolved. Trimming pared 11 bases from V and 5 bases from J, leaving 21 bases between. The germline gives CDR1 MNHEY, CDR2 SVGAGI. The CDR3 covers 14 residues. The chain's CDR3 is CASTAAGGRTEAFF. Written as DNA, the CDR3 is TGTGCCTCCACCGCGGCAGGAGGGAGGACTGAAGCTTTCTTT.

V and J are TRBV4-1 and TRBJ2-5; 8 bases fit TRBD1. The CDR3 runs 14 residues. CDR1 is MGHRA and CDR2 is YSYEKL in the germline V gene. V lost 4 bases and J lost 1; bases outside the gene matches: 2. CDR3 protein: CASSRGQGQETQYF. The CDR3 nucleotides are TGCGCCAGCAGCCGCGGACAGGGCCAAGAGACCCAGTACTTC.

The V gene is TRBV6-6, the J gene TRBJ2-7, with 9 bases lining up with TRBD1. Germline loops: CDR1 MNHNY, CDR2 SVGAGI (reference sequence). This CDR3 has 14 amino acids. The junction had 8 bases not matched to a gene; V was cut back by 9 bases and J by 2 bases. The DNA for the CDR3 is TGTGCCAGTGAGGGGACAGGGAGAACCTACGAGCAGTACTTC. Translating gives CASEGTGRTYEQYF.

CDR3: CASSPSTGTSAEQYF. CDR3 DNA sequence: TGTGCCAGCAGTCCATCAACCGGGACTAGCGCCGAGCAGTACTTC. The chain employs TRBV28 and TRBJ2-7; TRBD2 agrees at 10 bases. From germline, CDR1 is MDHEN and CDR2 SYDVKM. The ends lost 5 bases at V and 6 bases at J; junction bases unmatched: 10. The CDR3 length is 15 residues.

This chain joins TRBV5-5 and TRBJ1-1, with 10 positions matching TRBD1. V shed 4 bases and J 1 base; nucleotides not matched to a gene: 13. Per germline, CDR1 SGHKS and CDR2 YYEKEE (reference sequence). This CDR3 is 18 amino acids long. The DNA of the CDR3 is TGTGCCAGCAGCCCAGAACTAAGACAGGGGGCCCAGAACACTGAAGCTTTCTTT. As protein: CASSPELRQGAQNTEAFF.

The chain recombines TRBV3-1 (or the pseudogene TRBV3-2) with TRBJ1-4, with D perhaps TRBD1 (6 bases). Trimming removed 3 bases at V and 1 base at J, with 9 bases between. The CDR3 contains 15 residues. Germline V gene data show CDR1 as LGHDT and CDR2 as YNNKEL (reference sequence). CDR3 in DNA: TGTGCCAGCAGCCAGGAACAGGGAACTAATGAAAAACTGTTTTTT. Protein product: CASSQEQGTNEKLFF.

This clone was seen once. This sequence joins TRBV28 and TRBJ1-2; D may be TRBD1 (5 bases). V lost 5 bases to trimming and J lost 2 bases, with 18 bases between them. CDR1 MDHEN and CDR2 SYDVKM come from the germline V gene. The CDR3 has 16 residues. The CDR3, as DNA: TGTGCCAGCAGTCCTCCGGTGGGGGGTAGAAACTATGGCTACACCTTC. This gives the protein CASSPPVGGRNYGYTF.